This T cell receptor beta chain came from a study of Ad26.COV2.S vaccination and SARS-CoV-2 variants. Study-wide points: Similar non-spike TCR breadth was observed in recipients of vaccine and of placebo. Vaccine recipients had higher spike-specific TCR breadth than placebo recipients.

Documented treatment: roughly 20 received Ad26.COV2.S at low or high dose, single or two shots; about 5 received placebo; per-sample allocation not given. Samples analyzed were those drawn on day 63 after the first vaccine or placebo injection. Measured with immunoSEQ multiplex PCR; TCRdb has only the in-frame clones, and not every one. Among about 280,000 clones listed, over 75% were seen once. In the case of this clone: Antigen unknown.

The origin of this receptor is a person between 18 and 59 years old who received the Ad26.COV2.S COVID-19 vaccine or a placebo. The sample here was peripheral blood, taken in a trial of Ad26.COV2.S vaccine versus placebo.

For the CDR3, the DNA is TGTGCCAGCCAAGTAGTAGATACGCAGTATTTT. Translating gives CASQVVDTQYF. The chain carries TRBV2 and TRBJ2-3; D is unclear. Looked up from germline, CDR1 is SNHLY and CDR2 is FYNNEI. V dropped 8 bases and J dropped 5 bases, with 8 bases sitting between them. This CDR3 has 11 residues.